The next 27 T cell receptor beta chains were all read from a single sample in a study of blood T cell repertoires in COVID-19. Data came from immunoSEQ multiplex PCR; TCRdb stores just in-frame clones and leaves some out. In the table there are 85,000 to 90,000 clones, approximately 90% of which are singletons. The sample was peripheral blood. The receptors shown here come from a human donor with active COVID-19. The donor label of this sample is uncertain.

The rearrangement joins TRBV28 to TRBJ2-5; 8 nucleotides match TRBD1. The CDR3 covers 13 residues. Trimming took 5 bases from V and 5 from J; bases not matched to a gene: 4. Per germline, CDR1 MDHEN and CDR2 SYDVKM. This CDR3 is CASSRQGWETQYF. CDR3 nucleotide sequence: TGTGCCAGCAGTAGACAGGGGTGGGAGACCCAGTACTTC.

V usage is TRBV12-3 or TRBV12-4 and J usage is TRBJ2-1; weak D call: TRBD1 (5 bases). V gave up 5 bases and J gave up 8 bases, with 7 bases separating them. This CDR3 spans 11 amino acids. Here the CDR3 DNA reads TGTGCCAGCAGTCAGACAGATGAGCAGTTCTTC. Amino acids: CASSQTDEQFF.

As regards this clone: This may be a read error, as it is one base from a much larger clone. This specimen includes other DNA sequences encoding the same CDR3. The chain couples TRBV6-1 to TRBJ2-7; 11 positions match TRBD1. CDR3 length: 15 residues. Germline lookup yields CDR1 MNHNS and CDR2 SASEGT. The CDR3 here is CASSEGTGGSYEQYF. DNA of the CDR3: TGTGCCAGTAGTGAAGGGACAGGGGGCTCCTACGAGCAGTACTTC.

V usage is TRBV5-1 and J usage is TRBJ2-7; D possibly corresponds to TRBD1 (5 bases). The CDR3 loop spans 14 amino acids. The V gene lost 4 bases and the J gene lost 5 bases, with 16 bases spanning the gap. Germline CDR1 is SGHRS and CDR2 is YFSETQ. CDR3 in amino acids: CASSLRPRVHEQYF. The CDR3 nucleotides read TGCGCCAGCAGCCTCCGTCCCAGGGTTCACGAGCAGTACTTC.

DNA of the CDR3: TGCAGCGTTTTGATAGGACAGGCCAAAGCCAAAAACATTCAGTACTTC. This sequence encodes CSVLIGQAKAKNIQYF. The rearrangement uses TRBV29-1 and TRBJ2-4; 7 bases line up with TRBD1. Germline CDR1 SQVTM, CDR2 ANQGSEA. V was clipped by 5 bases and J by 0 bases; unmatched bases: 10. CDR3 length equals 16 residues.

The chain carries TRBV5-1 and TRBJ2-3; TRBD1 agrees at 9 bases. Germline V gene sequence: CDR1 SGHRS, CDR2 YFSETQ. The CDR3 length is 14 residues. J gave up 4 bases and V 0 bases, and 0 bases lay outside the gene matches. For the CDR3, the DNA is TGCGCCAGCAGCTTGGGACAGGGGGCAGATACGCAGTATTTT. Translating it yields CASSLGQGADTQYF.

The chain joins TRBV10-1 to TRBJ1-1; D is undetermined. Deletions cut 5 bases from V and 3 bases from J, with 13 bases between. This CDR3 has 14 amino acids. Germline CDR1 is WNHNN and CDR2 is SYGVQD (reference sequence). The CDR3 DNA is TGCGCCAGCAGTTCACTGCCAGCGGACACTGAAGCTTTCTTT. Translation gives CASSSLPADTEAFF.

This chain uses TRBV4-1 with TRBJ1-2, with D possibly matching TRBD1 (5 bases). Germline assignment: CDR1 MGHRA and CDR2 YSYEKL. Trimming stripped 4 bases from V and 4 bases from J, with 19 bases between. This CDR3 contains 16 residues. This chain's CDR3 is CASSPFSQGSVYGYTF. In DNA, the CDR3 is TGCGCCAGCAGCCCTTTCAGTCAGGGTTCAGTCTATGGCTACACCTTC.

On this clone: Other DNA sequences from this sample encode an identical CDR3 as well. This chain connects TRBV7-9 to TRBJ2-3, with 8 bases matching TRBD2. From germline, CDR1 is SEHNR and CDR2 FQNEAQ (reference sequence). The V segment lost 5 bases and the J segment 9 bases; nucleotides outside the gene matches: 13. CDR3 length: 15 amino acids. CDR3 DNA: TGTGCCAGCAGCGGCCCCGGGGGGGACCATGGGACGCAGTATTTT. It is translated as CASSGPGGDHGTQYF.

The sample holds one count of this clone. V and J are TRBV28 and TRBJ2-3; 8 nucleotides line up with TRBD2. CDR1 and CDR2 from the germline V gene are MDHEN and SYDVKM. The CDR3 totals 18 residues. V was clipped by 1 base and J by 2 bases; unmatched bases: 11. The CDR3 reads CASSLSPGLGSSTDTQYF. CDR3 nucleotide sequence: TGTGCCAGCAGTTTATCACCGGGACTAGGGTCCTCCACAGATACGCAGTATTTT.

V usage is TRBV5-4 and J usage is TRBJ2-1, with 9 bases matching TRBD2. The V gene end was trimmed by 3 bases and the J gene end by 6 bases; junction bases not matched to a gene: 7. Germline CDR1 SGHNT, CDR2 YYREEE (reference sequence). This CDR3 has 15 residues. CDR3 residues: CASSSSGGTPNEQFF. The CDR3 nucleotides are TGTGCCAGCAGCTCGAGCGGGGGGACCCCCAATGAGCAGTTCTTC.

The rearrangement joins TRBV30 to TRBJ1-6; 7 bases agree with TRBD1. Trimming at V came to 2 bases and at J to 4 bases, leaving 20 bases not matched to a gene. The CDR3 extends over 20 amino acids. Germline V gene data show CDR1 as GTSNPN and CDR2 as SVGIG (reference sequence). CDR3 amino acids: CAWSSSQGKVVAGYNSPLHF. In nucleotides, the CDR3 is TGTGCCTGGAGTTCCTCACAGGGGAAGGTAGTGGCTGGGTATAATTCACCCCTCCACTTT.

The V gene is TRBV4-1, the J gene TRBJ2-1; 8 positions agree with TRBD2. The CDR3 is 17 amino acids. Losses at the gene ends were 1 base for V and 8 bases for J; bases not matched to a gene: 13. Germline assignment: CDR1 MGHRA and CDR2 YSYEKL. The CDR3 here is CASSQGPGLVHRDEQFF. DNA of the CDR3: TGCGCCAGCAGCCAAGGTCCGGGACTAGTTCATAGGGATGAGCAGTTCTTC.

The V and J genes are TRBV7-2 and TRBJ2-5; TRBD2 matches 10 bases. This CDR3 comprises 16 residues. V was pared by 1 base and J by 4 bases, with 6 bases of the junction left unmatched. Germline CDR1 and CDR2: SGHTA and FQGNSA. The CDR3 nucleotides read TGTGCCAGCAGCTTAGTCCCAGCGGGGGGGCGAGAGACCCAGTACTTC. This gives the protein CASSLVPAGGRETQYF.

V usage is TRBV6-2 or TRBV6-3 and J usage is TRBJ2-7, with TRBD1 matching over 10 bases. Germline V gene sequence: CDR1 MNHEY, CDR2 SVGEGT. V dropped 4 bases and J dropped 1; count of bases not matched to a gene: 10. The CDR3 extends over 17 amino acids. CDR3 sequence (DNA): TGTGCCAGCAGTTCCGAGACAGGGGGCGTAAGGTCCTACGAGCAGTACTTC. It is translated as CASSSETGGVRSYEQYF.

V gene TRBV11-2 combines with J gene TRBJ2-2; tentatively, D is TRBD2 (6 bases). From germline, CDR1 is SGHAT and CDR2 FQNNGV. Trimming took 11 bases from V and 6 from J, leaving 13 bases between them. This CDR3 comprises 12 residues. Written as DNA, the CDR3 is TGTGCCGGGGGGTATGGGGCCGGGGAGCTGTTTTTT. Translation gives CAGGYGAGELFF.

This CDR3 is CAISEYEGFLNTEAFF. The CDR3 nucleotides are TGTGCCATCAGTGAGTACGAGGGTTTCCTGAACACTGAAGCTTTCTTT. This chain links TRBV10-3 with TRBJ1-1; no clear D gene. The ends were cut back, 1 base at V and 0 bases at J, with 12 bases in the middle. The CDR3 is made up of 16 amino acids. Germline V gene sequence: CDR1 ENHRY, CDR2 SYGVKD.

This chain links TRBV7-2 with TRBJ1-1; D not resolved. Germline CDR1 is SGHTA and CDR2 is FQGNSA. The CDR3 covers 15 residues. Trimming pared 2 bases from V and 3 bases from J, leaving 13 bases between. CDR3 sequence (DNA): TGTGCCAGCAGCTTAAAGAGGGTGAGGGACACTGAAGCTTTCTTT. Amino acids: CASSLKRVRDTEAFF.

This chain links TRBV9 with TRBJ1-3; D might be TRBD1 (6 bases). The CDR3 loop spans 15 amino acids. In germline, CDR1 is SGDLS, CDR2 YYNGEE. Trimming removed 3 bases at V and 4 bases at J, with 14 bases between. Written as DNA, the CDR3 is TGTGCCAGCAGCGCCAACAGGGTTATGGGAAACACCATATATTTT. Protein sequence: CASSANRVMGNTIYF.

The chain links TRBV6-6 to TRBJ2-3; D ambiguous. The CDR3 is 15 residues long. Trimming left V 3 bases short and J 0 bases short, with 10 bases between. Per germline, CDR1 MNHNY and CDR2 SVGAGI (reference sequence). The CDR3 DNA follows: TGTGCCAGCAGTTATTACGGTGCTAGCACAGATACGCAGTATTTT. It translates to CASSYYGASTDTQYF.

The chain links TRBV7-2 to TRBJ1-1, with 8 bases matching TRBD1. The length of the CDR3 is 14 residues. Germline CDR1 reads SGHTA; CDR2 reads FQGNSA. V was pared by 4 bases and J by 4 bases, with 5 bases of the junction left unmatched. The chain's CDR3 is CASSSTGGATEAFF. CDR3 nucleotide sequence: TGTGCCAGCAGCTCTACAGGGGGGGCCACTGAAGCTTTCTTT.

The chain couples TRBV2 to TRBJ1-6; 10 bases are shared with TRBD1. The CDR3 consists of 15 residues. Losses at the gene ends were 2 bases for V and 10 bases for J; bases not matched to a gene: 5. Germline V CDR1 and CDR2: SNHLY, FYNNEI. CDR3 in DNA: TGTGCCAGCAGTGAACGGACAGGGGGTTGGTCACCCCTCCACTTT. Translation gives CASSERTGGWSPLHF.

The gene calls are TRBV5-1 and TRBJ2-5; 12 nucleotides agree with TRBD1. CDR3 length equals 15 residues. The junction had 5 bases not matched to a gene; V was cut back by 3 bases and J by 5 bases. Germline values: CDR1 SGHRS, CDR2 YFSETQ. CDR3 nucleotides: TGCGCCAGCAGCTCGGGACAGGGGGCTTGGGAGACCCAGTACTTC. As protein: CASSSGQGAWETQYF.

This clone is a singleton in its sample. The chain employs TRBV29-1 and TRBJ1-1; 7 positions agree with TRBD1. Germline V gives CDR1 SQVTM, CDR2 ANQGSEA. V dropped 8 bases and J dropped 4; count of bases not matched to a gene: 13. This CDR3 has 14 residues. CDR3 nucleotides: TGCAGCTCAGCAACCAGGACAGGCAGCACTGAAGCTTTCTTT. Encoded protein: CSSATRTGSTEAFF.

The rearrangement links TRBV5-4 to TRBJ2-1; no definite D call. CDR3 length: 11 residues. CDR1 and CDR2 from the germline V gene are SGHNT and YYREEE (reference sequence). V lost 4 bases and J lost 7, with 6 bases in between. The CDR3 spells CASSGGNEQFF. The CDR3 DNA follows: TGTGCCAGCAGCGGCGGTAATGAGCAGTTCTTC.

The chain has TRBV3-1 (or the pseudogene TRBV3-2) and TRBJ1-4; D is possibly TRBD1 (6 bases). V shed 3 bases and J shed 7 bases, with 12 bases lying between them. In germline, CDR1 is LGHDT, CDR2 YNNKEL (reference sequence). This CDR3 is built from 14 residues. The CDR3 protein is CASSQHPGAEKLFF. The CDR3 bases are TGTGCCAGCAGCCAGCATCCAGGGGCTGAAAAACTGTTTTTT.

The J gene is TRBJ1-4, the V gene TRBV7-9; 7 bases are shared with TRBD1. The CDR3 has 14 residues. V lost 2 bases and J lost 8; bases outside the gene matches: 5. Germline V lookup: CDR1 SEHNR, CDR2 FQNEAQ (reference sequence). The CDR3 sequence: CASSLIGGLEKLFF. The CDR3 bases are TGTGCCAGCAGCTTAATAGGGGGCTTGGAAAAACTGTTTTTT.